This TCR beta chain appears in the sequencing data of a study of T cell repertoires in cytomegalovirus infection. Each CDR3 protein is one row after TCRdb ran MiXCR on the reads. The sample contains roughly 110,000 distinct CDR3 sequences, 30% to 35% of which appear only once. Study outcomes and limitations: Dominating the ex vivo response were TCR beta clonotypes that were CMV-specific and HLA-C-restricted.

Many counts were recorded for this clonotype. Antigen: not known. The V gene's germline CDR1 is SGHTA and CDR2 FQGNSA. The CDR3 spans 15 residues. Trimming left V 5 bases short and J 0 bases short, with 11 bases between. The starting material was CD8+ T cells from cultured PBMCs, obtained from culture after CMV antigen stimulation. The receptor was derived from a human donor in good health (CMV status not recorded). Some clones in this sample may be carry-over from other donors' samples. The rearrangement links TRBV7-2 to TRBJ1-3; D remains unclear. DNA for the CDR3: TGTGCCAGCAGCCCTGACCGGTACTCTGGAAACACCATATATTTT. As protein: CASSPDRYSGNTIYF. Filled out from reference TRBV7-2 and TRBJ1-3, the complete variable domain reads GAGVSQSPSNKVTEKGKDVELRCDPISGHTALYWYRQSLGQGLEFLIYFQGNSAPDKSGLPSDRFSAERTGGSVSTLTIQRTQQEDSAVYLCASSPDRYSGNTIYFGEGSWLTVV.